The clone carrying this T cell receptor beta chain was seen repeatedly, ten times or more. No antigen is known for it. The entry originates in a study of human T cells and chemical hapten exposure. Overall study context: Weekly diphenylcyclopropenone doses were given to patients' scalps across the approximately 24-week study.

Study results and limitations: In comparison with controls, expanded TCRs gave rise to a significantly larger number of large CDR3 similarity clusters.

Regarding time point: pre-sensitization, week 0. This sample's treatment: therapeutic diphenylcyclopropenone sensitization with weekly scalp DPC. The drawing of blood occurred before each patch test was applied. Germline lookup yields CDR1 MGHRA and CDR2 YSYEKL. This CDR3 is 13 amino acids long. Trimming pared 4 bases from V and 10 bases from J, leaving 16 bases between. One entry per CDR3 protein, called by TCRdb with MiXCR from the RACE reads. The data show more than 300,000 distinct CDR3 sequences, 5.1% seen once. The chain employs TRBV4-1 and TRBJ1-1, with D unclear. The material sequenced was whole blood, taken in connection with sensitization to the hapten diphenylcyclopropenone (DPC). The receptor's source is a woman in her forties or fifties with alopecia areata. Some clones in this sample may be carry-over from other donors' samples. The CDR3 bases are TGCGCCAGCAGCCGCGTTCAAGTGGTTGGAGCTTTCTTT. Translating gives CASSRVQVVGAFF.